Listed below are T cell receptor beta chains from one sample, sequenced in a study of T cells of healthy individuals. TCRdb redid the calling of the 5' RACE reads with MiXCR, one entry per CDR3 protein. The sample records approximately 58,000 distinct CDR3 sequences, about 15% being singletons. The receptors here all came from a human donor in good health. The conserved cysteine and the conserved F or W are not part of the CDR3 here. Clone size, where shown, is once, few, many, or a class for clones that have expanded.

clone size: many
J gene: TRBJ2-5
V gene: TRBV29-1
CDR3 length: 14
CDR3 protein: SVEWLVSWNQETQY

clone size: few
J gene: TRBJ2-1
V gene: TRBV18
CDR3 length: 12
CDR3 protein: ASSPPSRNNEQF

clone size: -
J gene: TRBJ2-7
V gene: TRBV6-2/TRBV6-3
CDR3 length: 11
CDR3 protein: ASSYDRNYEQY

clone size: many
J gene: TRBJ2-7
V gene: TRBV6-6
CDR3 length: 13
CDR3 protein: ASSYPGQTHYEQY

clone size: few
J gene: TRBJ2-5
V gene: TRBV11-3
CDR3 length: 14
CDR3 protein: ASSLSRGQGQETQY

clone size: -
J gene: TRBJ1-5
V gene: TRBV6-6
CDR3 length: 9
CDR3 protein: ASSPNRAQH

clone size: many
J gene: TRBJ2-5
V gene: TRBV18
CDR3 length: 16
CDR3 protein: ASSPRTSDPRSQETQY

clone size: many
J gene: TRBJ2-3
V gene: TRBV12-3/TRBV12-4
CDR3 length: 11
CDR3 protein: ASRGPSTDTQY

clone size: -
J gene: TRBJ2-5
V gene: TRBV10-3
CDR3 length: 12
CDR3 protein: ATRTVLYQETQY

clone size: -
J gene: TRBJ2-7
V gene: TRBV27
CDR3 length: 13
CDR3 protein: ASSESGTSTYEQY

clone size: many
J gene: TRBJ1-1
V gene: TRBV30
CDR3 length: 9
CDR3 protein: IGERNTEAF

clone size: -
J gene: TRBJ2-3
V gene: TRBV19
CDR3 length: 15
CDR3 protein: ASSLGLAGAYPDTQY

clone size: many
J gene: TRBJ2-7
V gene: TRBV7-2
CDR3 length: 15
CDR3 protein: ASSLLPSSGSSYEQY

clone size: -
J gene: TRBJ2-2
V gene: TRBV24-1
CDR3 length: 13
CDR3 protein: ATSVPGMPTGELF

clone size: many
J gene: TRBJ1-6
V gene: TRBV11-3
CDR3 length: 11
CDR3 protein: ASSFGQNSPLH

clone size: few
J gene: TRBJ1-4
V gene: TRBV12-3/TRBV12-4
CDR3 length: 12
CDR3 protein: ASSPAGVEEKLF

clone size: once
J gene: TRBJ1-5
V gene: TRBV6-2/TRBV6-3
CDR3 length: 13
CDR3 protein: ASASNVVRQQPQH

clone size: many
J gene: TRBJ2-6
V gene: TRBV6-5
CDR3 length: 20
CDR3 protein: ASSYSDPGRPSPVSGANVLT

clone size: many
J gene: TRBJ2-1
V gene: TRBV20-1
CDR3 length: 9
CDR3 protein: SAGRGNEQF

clone size: -
J gene: TRBJ1-5
V gene: TRBV6-2/TRBV6-3
CDR3 length: 13
CDR3 protein: ASSPSGGGNQPQH

clone size: -
J gene: TRBJ2-5
V gene: TRBV7-2
CDR3 length: 13
CDR3 protein: ASSLGEAGGETQY

clone size: few
J gene: TRBJ1-1
V gene: TRBV3-1
CDR3 length: 12
CDR3 protein: ASSLQAGNTEAF

clone size: -
J gene: TRBJ1-1
V gene: TRBV14
CDR3 length: 10
CDR3 protein: ASSGRASEAF

clone size: -
J gene: TRBJ2-5
V gene: TRBV29-1
CDR3 length: 15
CDR3 protein: SVERGQGPKNQETQY

clone size: many
J gene: TRBJ1-2
V gene: TRBV18
CDR3 length: 11
CDR3 protein: ASSVQGDYGYT

clone size: few
J gene: TRBJ2-1
V gene: TRBV3-1
CDR3 length: 12
CDR3 protein: ASSRTGTGVEQF

clone size: -
J gene: TRBJ1-5
V gene: TRBV6-6
CDR3 length: 16
CDR3 protein: ASSYDSGTATQNQPQH

clone size: many
J gene: TRBJ1-5
V gene: TRBV9
CDR3 length: 13
CDR3 protein: ASSPRDRGNQPQH

clone size: -
J gene: TRBJ2-7
V gene: TRBV6-2/TRBV6-3
CDR3 length: 12
CDR3 protein: ASSRGRAAYEQY

clone size: -
J gene: TRBJ2-5
V gene: TRBV7-7
CDR3 length: 11
CDR3 protein: ASSSGHQETQY

clone size: -
J gene: TRBJ2-7
V gene: TRBV30
CDR3 length: 14
CDR3 protein: AWSTNGLAGSREQY

clone size: -
J gene: TRBJ2-2
V gene: TRBV5-1
CDR3 length: 14
CDR3 protein: ASSPPWGANTGELF

clone size: few
J gene: TRBJ2-3
V gene: TRBV11-2
CDR3 length: 12
CDR3 protein: ASSQAPTADTQY

clone size: many
J gene: TRBJ2-3
V gene: TRBV7-3
CDR3 length: 15
CDR3 protein: ASSLTIPGGSTDTQY

clone size: -
J gene: TRBJ2-7
V gene: TRBV20-1
CDR3 length: 13
CDR3 protein: SARDLTGGAYEQY

clone size: many
J gene: TRBJ2-7
V gene: TRBV7-2
CDR3 length: 13
CDR3 protein: ASSLRTSSSYEQY